A single T cell receptor beta chain is shown here with its context. Profiling relied on immunoSEQ multiplex PCR, and the TCRdb table lists in-frame clones only, not all of them. Among some 60,000 clones listed, about 80% were seen once. Germline V gene sequence: CDR1 SEHNR, CDR2 FQNEAQ (reference sequence). The ends were cut back, 2 bases at V and 6 bases at J, with 10 bases in the middle. The CDR3 length is 13 residues. The record originates from a study of blood T cell repertoires in COVID-19. Study information: PBMCs, B-cell-depleted T cells, or T cells provided the cDNA or gDNA that made up the material.

Sequenced: peripheral blood. The TCR comes from a woman older than 75 with acute or convalescent COVID-19. The chain carries TRBV7-9 and TRBJ1-2, with D tentatively TRBD1 (5 bases). The CDR3, as DNA: TGTGCCAGCAGCTTATCCCAGGGTCATGGCTACACCTTC. Residues: CASSLSQGHGYTF. The full variable domain, rest sourced from reference TRBV7-9 and TRBJ1-2, is DTGVSQNPRHKITKRGQNVTFRCDPISEHNRLYWYRQTLGQGPEFLTYFQNEAQLEKSRLLSDRFSAERPKGSFSTLEIQRTEQGDSAMYLCASSLSQGHGYTFGSGTRLTVV.